This section outlines one T cell receptor beta chain sequence together with its context. This entry comes from a study of blood T cell repertoires in COVID-19. The junction had 7 bases not matched to a gene; V was cut back by 2 bases and J by 6 bases. The CDR3 is 14 amino acids. Germline CDR1 LNHDA, CDR2 SQIVND (reference sequence). Data came from immunoSEQ multiplex PCR; TCRdb stores just in-frame clones and leaves some out. Of about 150,000 clones detected, 70% to 90% appear once; the ten largest clones hold approximately 2.4%. The chain employs TRBV19 and TRBJ2-7, with TRBD2 matching over 7 bases. The TCR was taken from a woman aged 65 to 85 with acute or convalescent COVID-19. Material for sequencing was peripheral blood. The CDR3 loop reads CASSISGGGAEQYV. CDR3 in DNA: TGTGCCAGTAGTATATCGGGGGGAGGTGCCGAGCAGTACGTC.